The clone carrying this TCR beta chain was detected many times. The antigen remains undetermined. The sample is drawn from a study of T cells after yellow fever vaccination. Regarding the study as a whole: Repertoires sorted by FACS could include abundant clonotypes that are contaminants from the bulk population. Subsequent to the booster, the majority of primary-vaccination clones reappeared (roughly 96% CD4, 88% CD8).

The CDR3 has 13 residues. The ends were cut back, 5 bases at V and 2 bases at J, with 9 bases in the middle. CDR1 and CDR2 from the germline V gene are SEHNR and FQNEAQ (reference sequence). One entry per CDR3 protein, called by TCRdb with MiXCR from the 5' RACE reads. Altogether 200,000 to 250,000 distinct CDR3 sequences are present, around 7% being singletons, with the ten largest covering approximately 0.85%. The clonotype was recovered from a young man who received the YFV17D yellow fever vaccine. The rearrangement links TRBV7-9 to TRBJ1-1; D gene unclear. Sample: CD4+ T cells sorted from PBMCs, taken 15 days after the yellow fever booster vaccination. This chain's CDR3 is CASSRQPNTEAFF. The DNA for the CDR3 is TGTGCCAGCAGCAGGCAACCAAACACTGAAGCTTTCTTT.